A selection of T cell receptor beta chains follows, all from one sample in a study of response to subunit inactivated influenza vaccine. TCRdb re-analysed the RT-PCR reads in MiXCR, keeping a single row per CDR3 protein. The sample shows around 850,000 distinct CDR3 sequences, around 18% of them seen only once. This material consisted of PBMCs from blood, taken about 5 days after vaccination. All receptors come from a man between 45 and 60 years old who received an inactivated influenza vaccine. The CDR3 runs from the conserved cysteine through the conserved F or W. A D gene is named only where the DNA matches it firmly. Clone sizes are given selectively: once, few, many, or a class where the clone is expanded.

D,J,size,V,CDR3,DNA
.,TRBJ2-5,few,TRBV20-1,CSASFGGPFETQYF,TGCAGTGCTAGTTTCGGGGGGCCTTTCGAGACCCAGTACTTC
TRBD2,TRBJ2-7,.,TRBV7-6,CASSLLPPREGHGTPGEQYF,TGTGCCAGCAGCTTACTCCCGCCGCGGGAGGGCCATGGCACGCCGGGCGAGCAGTACTTC
.,TRBJ2-3,.,TRBV7-3,CASSLTGSNADTQYF,TGTGCCAGCAGCTTAACAGGGTCCAATGCAGATACGCAGTATTTT
.,TRBJ2-5,few,TRBV25-1,CASSESRTERGQYF,TGTGCCAGCAGTGAATCCCGGACGGAAAGGGGCCAGTACTTC
.,TRBJ1-1,few,TRBV28,CASGQDRHTEAFF,TGTGCCTCGGGACAAGATCGACACACTGAAGCTTTCTTT
.,TRBJ2-7,.,TRBV4-1,CASSQDEATEQYF,TGCGCCAGCAGCCAAGACGAAGCGACTGAGCAGTACTTC
.,TRBJ2-7,few,TRBV20-1,CSASGGVAYEQYF,TGCAGTGCTAGTGGTGGGGTGGCCTACGAGCAGTACTTC
.,TRBJ1-2,.,TRBV4-3,CASSQDFRGGNYGYTF,TGCGCCAGCAGCCAAGATTTCCGCGGGGGTAACTATGGCTACACCTTC
TRBD1,TRBJ2-7,many,TRBV5-5,CASSLNTGVTYEQYF,TGTGCCAGCAGCTTGAACACAGGGGTTACCTACGAGCAGTACTTC
.,TRBJ1-5,few,TRBV29-1,CSVETGNQPQHF,TGCAGCGTTGAGACGGGAAATCAGCCCCAGCATTTT
TRBD1,TRBJ1-2,few,TRBV12-3/TRBV12-4,CASSGTGGKYGYTF,TGTGCCAGCAGTGGGACAGGGGGCAAGTATGGCTACACCTTC
.,TRBJ2-2,few,TRBV12-3/TRBV12-4,CASSHTSAGELFF,TGTGCCAGCAGCCATACTAGTGCGGGGGAGCTGTTTTTT
TRBD2,TRBJ2-1,few,TRBV20-1,CSAREAGGPRNEQFF,TGCAGTGCTAGAGAGGCGGGAGGGCCTAGGAATGAGCAGTTCTTC
TRBD1,TRBJ1-4,.,TRBV5-5,CASSLNRGAGEKLFF,TGTGCCAGCAGCCTAAACAGGGGCGCAGGTGAAAAACTGTTTTTT
TRBD2,TRBJ2-7,many,TRBV4-2,CASSPEAGGRDEQYF,TGTGCCAGCAGCCCGGAGGCGGGAGGGAGGGACGAGCAGTACTTC
.,TRBJ2-2,.,TRBV6-1,CASSLFRATNTGELFF,TGTGCCAGCAGCCTATTCAGGGCTACAAACACCGGGGAGCTGTTTTTT
TRBD2,TRBJ2-2,many,TRBV29-1,CSAGLAGTGELFF,TGCAGCGCTGGACTAGCGGGCACCGGGGAGCTGTTTTTT
.,TRBJ2-2,.,TRBV20-1,CSTWGADGSDTGELFF,TGCAGTACGTGGGGAGCCGACGGTTCGGACACCGGGGAGCTGTTTTTT
.,TRBJ2-7,.,TRBV20-1,CSAHPGRAYEQYF,TGCAGTGCCCATCCCGGACGGGCCTACGAGCAGTACTTC
TRBD1,TRBJ2-7,.,TRBV12-3/TRBV12-4,CASTKDRASSYEQYF,TGTGCCAGCACTAAGGACAGGGCCAGCTCCTACGAGCAGTACTTC
.,TRBJ2-7,.,TRBV12-3/TRBV12-4,CASSLGRVLASEQYF,TGTGCCAGCAGTTTGGGAAGGGTGCTAGCTAGCGAGCAGTACTTC
.,TRBJ1-2,.,TRBV4-2,CASSQDLGQGYGYTF,TGTGCCAGCAGCCAAGATCTTGGCCAGGGATATGGCTACACCTTC
.,TRBJ2-6,.,TRBV11-1,CASTSAYTGYPLEANVLTF,TGTGCCAGCACCTCAGCTTATACGGGTTATCCTCTGGAAGCCAACGTCCTGACTTTC
.,TRBJ1-4,few,TRBV20-1,CSARDQGPNEKLFF,TGCAGTGCTAGAGATCAGGGCCCTAATGAAAAACTGTTTTTT
.,TRBJ2-5,.,TRBV5-1,CASSLSGTRGGETQYF,TGCGCCAGCAGTTTGTCGGGCACCAGGGGAGGGGAGACCCAGTACTTC
.,TRBJ2-1,.,TRBV6-2/TRBV6-3,CASSKRARQYNEQFF,TGTGCCAGCAGTAAAAGGGCGAGGCAATACAATGAGCAGTTCTTC
.,TRBJ2-3,few,TRBV11-2,CASSWGVSDTQYF,TGTGCCAGCAGCTGGGGGGTGTCAGATACGCAGTATTTT
TRBD2,TRBJ2-1,.,TRBV25-1,CASSESGGFREQFF,TGTGCCAGCAGTGAGAGCGGGGGGTTTAGGGAGCAGTTCTTC
TRBD1,TRBJ2-1,many,TRBV20-1,CSALGTGHYNEQFF,TGCAGTGCTTTAGGGACAGGCCATTACAATGAGCAGTTCTTC
.,TRBJ2-3,.,TRBV20-1,CSARVSKGKSTDTQYF,TGCAGTGCTAGAGTTTCGAAGGGGAAGAGCACAGATACGCAGTATTTT
TRBD2,TRBJ2-7,.,TRBV4-3,CASSQTSGSGEQYF,TGCGCCAGCAGCCAGACTAGCGGGAGCGGCGAGCAGTACTTC
.,TRBJ2-7,.,TRBV12-3/TRBV12-4,CASSSPGRGGEQYF,TGTGCCAGCAGTTCCCCTGGCAGGGGTGGCGAGCAGTACTTC
.,TRBJ2-7,few,TRBV9,CASSTSGGQYEQYF,TGTGCCAGCAGCACAAGCGGGGGACAGTACGAGCAGTACTTC
.,TRBJ1-6,.,TRBV20-1,CSADRIHNSPLHF,TGCAGTGCAGACAGAATCCATAATTCACCCCTCCACTTT
TRBD2,TRBJ2-3,.,TRBV6-5,CASSYSSGIADTQYF,TGTGCCAGCAGTTACTCGAGCGGGATCGCAGATACGCAGTATTTT
.,TRBJ2-2,few,TRBV12-3/TRBV12-4,CASTRGDIYTGELFF,TGTGCCAGCACCCGGGGGGACATATACACCGGGGAGCTGTTTTTT
TRBD1,TRBJ2-7,once,TRBV28,CASSLYRGHVYEQYF,TGTGCCAGCAGCCTTTACAGGGGGCACGTCTACGAGCAGTACTTC
.,TRBJ2-2,few,TRBV15,CATSRDGQGELFF,TGTGCCACCAGCAGAGATGGGCAAGGGGAGCTGTTTTTT
TRBD2,TRBJ2-5,few,TRBV12-3/TRBV12-4,CASSWEGRGETQYF,TGTGCCAGCAGTTGGGAGGGGCGCGGGGAGACCCAGTACTTC
.,TRBJ2-1,.,TRBV29-1,CSVVRFRDEQFF,TGCAGCGTTGTTAGGTTCCGGGATGAGCAGTTCTTC
.,TRBJ1-4,few,TRBV20-1,CSARRTASTNEKLFF,TGCAGTGCTAGACGGACAGCGTCAACTAATGAAAAACTGTTTTTT
TRBD2,TRBJ2-3,few,TRBV20-1,CSARPGLAGGFYADTQYF,TGCAGTGCTAGACCTGGACTAGCGGGAGGATTTTATGCGGATACGCAGTATTTT
.,TRBJ1-3,.,TRBV9,CASSGRLGSGNTIYF,TGTGCCAGCAGCGGCAGGTTGGGCTCTGGAAACACCATATATTTT
.,TRBJ1-1,.,TRBV6-2/TRBV6-3,CASTARNTEAFF,TGTGCCAGCACTGCGAGGAACACTGAAGCTTTCTTT
.,TRBJ1-2,few,TRBV20-1,CSARPHGGANYGYTF,TGCAGTGCTAGACCCCATGGGGGGGCTAACTATGGCTACACCTTC
.,TRBJ2-3,.,TRBV7-2,CASSHQNADTQYF,TGTGCCAGCAGCCACCAGAACGCAGATACGCAGTATTTT
.,TRBJ2-7,.,TRBV7-9,CASSLGDGFSYEQYF,TGTGCCAGCAGCTTAGGGGACGGCTTTTCCTACGAGCAGTACTTC
TRBD1,TRBJ2-5,few,TRBV2,CASTWGQVRETQYF,TGTGCCAGCACTTGGGGACAGGTTCGGGAGACCCAGTACTTC
.,TRBJ1-4,.,TRBV20-1,CSAKTGTNEKLFF,TGCAGTGCAAAGACCGGAACTAATGAAAAACTGTTTTTT
TRBD1,TRBJ1-2,few,TRBV29-1,CSVVEDRGICTF,TGCAGCGTTGTGGAGGACAGGGGAATTTGCACCTTC
TRBD1,TRBJ2-5,few,TRBV9,CASSPLGTVQETQYF,TGTGCCAGCAGCCCATTAGGGACAGTGCAAGAGACCCAGTACTTC
.,TRBJ1-1,.,TRBV15,CATSRDRRNTEAFF,TGTGCCACCAGCAGAGATCGTAGAAACACTGAAGCTTTCTTT
TRBD2,TRBJ2-2,few,TRBV20-1,CSARVAGVRTGELFF,TGCAGTGCTAGAGTCGCGGGAGTAAGGACCGGGGAGCTGTTTTTT
.,TRBJ2-7,.,TRBV3-1,CASSQDWASGLSEQYF,TGTGCCAGCAGCCAAGATTGGGCTAGTGGACTATCGGAGCAGTACTTC
.,TRBJ2-2,many,TRBV12-3/TRBV12-4,CASSLGGSRTGELFF,TGTGCCAGCAGTTTAGGTGGAAGTCGTACCGGGGAGCTGTTTTTT
TRBD2,TRBJ2-1,few,TRBV4-2,CASSPREGRGRLTSGREQFF,TGTGCCAGCAGCCCTAGAGAGGGGCGGGGCAGGTTGACTAGCGGGAGGGAGCAGTTCTTC
TRBD1,TRBJ2-7,.,TRBV5-5,CASSSTGMGQYF,TGTGCCAGCAGCTCGACAGGGATGGGGCAGTACTTC
.,TRBJ1-4,few,TRBV7-9,CASSSRGGTEKLFF,TGTGCCAGCAGCTCCCGGGGAGGAACTGAAAAACTGTTTTTT
.,TRBJ2-1,few,TRBV5-5,CASVRAEYNEQFF,TGTGCCAGCGTCCGAGCAGAATACAATGAGCAGTTCTTC